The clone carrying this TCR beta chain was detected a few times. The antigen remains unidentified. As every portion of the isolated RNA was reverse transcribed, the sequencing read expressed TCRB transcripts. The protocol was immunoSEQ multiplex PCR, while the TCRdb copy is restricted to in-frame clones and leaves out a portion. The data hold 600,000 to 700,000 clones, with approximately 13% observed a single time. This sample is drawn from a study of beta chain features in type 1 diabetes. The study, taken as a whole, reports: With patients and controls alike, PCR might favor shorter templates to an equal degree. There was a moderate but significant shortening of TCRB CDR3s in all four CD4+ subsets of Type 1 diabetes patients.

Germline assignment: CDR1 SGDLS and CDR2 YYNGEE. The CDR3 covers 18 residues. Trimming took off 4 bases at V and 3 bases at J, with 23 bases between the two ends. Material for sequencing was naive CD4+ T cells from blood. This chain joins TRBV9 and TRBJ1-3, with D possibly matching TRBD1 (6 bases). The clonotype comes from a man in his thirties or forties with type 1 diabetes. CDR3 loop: CASSPRPGGQLGGNTIYF. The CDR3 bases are TGTGCCAGCAGCCCCCGTCCGGGGGGCCAACTAGGTGGAAACACCATATATTTT.